The sequence of this T cell receptor beta chain was determined in a study of T cells in Graves' hyperthyroidism and ophthalmopathy. Authors of the study amplified TCR beta CDR3 regions from RNA transcripts. First-round RT-PCR of the TCR CDR3 relied on the HTBI primer set. TCRdb re-analysed the multiplex PCR reads in MiXCR, keeping a single row per CDR3 protein. In the table there are 340,000 or so distinct CDR3 sequences, 18% of which are singletons. This CDR3 has 14 amino acids. V was shortened by 7 bases and J by 6 bases, with 16 bases between the two germline ends. This clonotype was picked up many times.

The clonotype was recovered from a woman between 50 and 59 years old with Graves' hyperthyroidism. The rearrangement links TRBV12-3 or TRBV12-4 to TRBJ2-1; D tentatively fits TRBD1 or TRBD2 (6 bases each). Sequenced: blood. CDR3 region: CASMRDIFSNEQFF. CDR3 in DNA: TGTGCCAGCATGCGGGACATTTTTTCCAATGAGCAGTTCTTC.